This T cell receptor (beta chain) derives from a study of blood T cell repertoires in COVID-19. Sequencing used immunoSEQ multiplex PCR; TCRdb keeps in-frame clones, though not all of them. The table shows 150,000 to 200,000 clones, with roughly 86% occurring only once. CDR3 length equals 13 residues. The ends were cut back, 2 bases at V and 6 bases at J, with 9 bases in the middle. CDR1 and CDR2 from the germline V gene are MNHNS and SASEGT. Sequenced material: peripheral blood. This TCR was recovered from an elderly woman in a cohort sampled during active or convalescent COVID-19. The gene calls are TRBV6-1 and TRBJ2-3, with D possibly being TRBD2 (5 bases). The CDR3 nucleotides are TGTGCCAGCAGTGAAATCCCGGGGGATACGCAGTATTTT. This codes for CASSEIPGDTQYF.